These 21 T cell receptor beta chains came from one sample sequenced in a study of memory CD4+ T cells and cytomegalovirus serostatus. The sort gate was single viable CD3+CD4+CD8-CD45RO+ cells for memory CD4+ T cells. Only in-frame clones appear in the TCRdb table, and some are missing; sequencing was by immunoSEQ multiplex PCR. This table has about 75,000 clones, approximately 78% appearing once. What was sequenced was memory CD4+ T cells from blood. The receptors derive from an adult in good health and CMV-seropositive.

V gene TRBV2 combines with J gene TRBJ1-2, with TRBD1 matching 7 bases. The CDR3 consists of 14 residues. V trimming: 0 bases; J trimming: 3 bases; junction bases outside the gene matches: 1. From germline, CDR1 is SNHLY and CDR2 FYNNEI. CDR3 sequence reads: CASSEAGQHYGYTF. The CDR3 region has the DNA TGTGCCAGCAGTGAAGCGGGACAGCACTATGGCTACACCTTC.

This sequence joins TRBV9 and TRBJ2-1; D gene unclear. CDR1 is SGDLS, CDR2 YYNGEE, per germline. V lost 5 bases and J 8 bases, leaving 11 bases between the germline ends. The CDR3 sequence is 12 residues long. The CDR3 reads CASREPVDEQFF. The CDR3 region has the DNA TGTGCCAGCAGAGAACCAGTGGATGAGCAGTTCTTC.

The gene calls are TRBV7-9 and TRBJ1-2; a possible D gene is TRBD1 (5 bases). Trimming took off 4 bases at V and 6 bases at J, with 27 bases between the two ends. This CDR3 contains 18 residues. Per germline, CDR1 SEHNR and CDR2 FQNEAQ (reference sequence). The CDR3 coding sequence is TGTGCCAGCAGCTCCCCCAAGGGACGGTTCCGGAGAAGGGATGGCTACACCTTC. The encoded protein is CASSSPKGRFRRRDGYTF.

The genes are TRBV11-2 and TRBJ1-5; 7 bases agree with TRBD1. Trimming at V came to 5 bases and at J to 7 bases, leaving 11 bases not matched to a gene. CDR1 is SGHAT and CDR2 is FQNNGV in the germline V gene. CDR3 length equals 15 residues. The CDR3 loop is CASSDGGQAPQPQHF. The CDR3 bases are TGTGCCAGCAGCGACGGTGGACAGGCACCCCAGCCCCAGCATTTT. Drawing the rest from reference TRBV11-2 and TRBJ1-5, the complete variable domain is EAGVAQSPRYKIIEKRQSVAFWCNPISGHATLYWYQQILGQGPKLLIQFQNNGVVDDSQLPKDRFSAERLKGVDSTLKIQPAKLEDSAVYLCASSDGGQAPQPQHFGDGTRLSIL.

V gene TRBV7-2 combines with J gene TRBJ1-2, with 11 bases identical to TRBD1. Looked up from germline, CDR1 is SGHTA and CDR2 is FQGNSA. V was clipped by 5 bases and J by 10 bases; unmatched bases: 6. The CDR3 has 13 residues. DNA of the CDR3: TGTGCCAGCAGCCGGGGACAGGGGGGGGACTACACCTTC. Amino acids: CASSRGQGGDYTF.

The chain recombines TRBV6-1 with TRBJ2-1; no definite D call. From germline, CDR1 is MNHNS and CDR2 SASEGT. V was pared by 0 bases and J by 4 bases, with 13 bases between. The CDR3 consists of 16 residues. CDR3 region: CASSEAGLTPYNEQFF. CDR3 bases: TGTGCCAGCAGTGAAGCCGGGCTGACCCCTTACAATGAGCAGTTCTTC.

The rearrangement links TRBV4-1 to TRBJ1-2; maybe TRBD1 (6 bases). Germline loops: CDR1 MGHRA, CDR2 YSYEKL. The CDR3 spans 12 residues. Trimming left V 4 bases short and J 7 bases short, with 10 bases between. The CDR3 nucleotides read TGCGCCAGCAGCCGGCAGGGGTTTGGCTACACCTTC. It translates to CASSRQGFGYTF.

V and J are TRBV21-1 and TRBJ2-7. TRBV21-1 is given as a pseudogene. This CDR3 is built from 15 residues. This chain's CDR3 is CASSKTQGFPGEQYF. The CDR3 region has the DNA TGTGCCAGCAGCAAAACGCAGGGTTTTCCGGGGGAGCAGTACTTC.

This clone was recorded only once. The CDR3 is CASSLAQHDEQFF. CDR3 nucleotide sequence: TGTGCCAGCAGCCTCGCGCAGCATGATGAGCAGTTCTTC. J is TRBJ2-1 and V is TRBV5-8; D is unclear. Trimming removed 4 bases from V and 8 bases from J, with 13 bases in between. CDR1 is SGHTS, CDR2 YDEGEE, per germline. The CDR3 extends over 13 amino acids.

The V gene is TRBV13, the J gene TRBJ1-1; a weak D match, TRBD1 (5 bases). The CDR3 totals 15 residues. Trimming left V 5 bases short and J 4 bases short, with 17 bases between. Germline V gene sequence: CDR1 PRHDT, CDR2 FYEKMQ (reference sequence). CDR3 sequence reads: CASSPYRAGGTEAFF. The CDR3 DNA follows: TGTGCCAGCAGCCCTTACCGGGCCGGGGGCACTGAAGCTTTCTTT.

The chain couples TRBV29-1 to TRBJ2-6, with a tentative D call TRBD1 (5 bases). There are 13 residues in the CDR3. V was trimmed by 3 bases and J by 2 bases, leaving 5 bases between them. Germline-derived CDR1 and CDR2 are SQVTM and ANQGSEA. CDR3 sequence: CSVEGPGANVLTF. The CDR3 DNA follows: TGCAGCGTTGAGGGGCCTGGGGCCAACGTCCTGACTTTC. Variable domain in full (rest from reference TRBV29-1 and TRBJ2-6): SAVISQKPSRDICQRGTSLTIQCQVDSQVTMMFWYRQQPGQSLTLIATANQGSEATYESGFVIDKFPISRPNLTFSTLTVSNMSPEDSSIYLCSVEGPGANVLTFGAGSRLTVL.

The CDR3 region is CASMPGGSGGTQYF. CDR3 in DNA: TGTGCCAGCATGCCGGGGGGCAGCGGGGGCACCCAGTACTTC. The gene calls are TRBV6-5 and TRBJ2-5; 8 nucleotides agree with TRBD2. CDR3 length: 14 residues. Germline CDR1 reads MNHEY; CDR2 reads SVGAGI. V trimming: 7 bases; J trimming: 8 bases; junction bases outside the gene matches: 12.

This clone appeared a few times. This chain links TRBV19 with TRBJ1-2; 7 bases are a match to TRBD1. The germline V gene encodes CDR1 LNHDA and CDR2 SQIVND (reference sequence). With 6 bases clipped from V and 3 bases from J, the junction kept 10 bases outside the gene matches. The CDR3 spans 15 residues. For the CDR3, the DNA is TGTGCCAGTAGCCGCACAGGGGCCTACGACTATGGCTACACCTTC. This codes for CASSRTGAYDYGYTF.

The rearrangement joins TRBV5-1 to TRBJ1-5; D not certain. V was shortened by 0 bases and J by 0 bases, with 4 bases between the two germline ends. Germline V gives CDR1 SGHRS, CDR2 YFSETQ. The CDR3 is 14 residues long. The CDR3 region is CASSLDGSNQPQHF. In nucleotides, the CDR3 is TGCGCCAGCAGCTTGGATGGTAGCAATCAGCCCCAGCATTTT. Full variable domain (missing parts from reference TRBV5-1 and TRBJ1-5): KAGVTQTPRYLIKTRGQQVTLSCSPISGHRSVSWYQQTPGQGLQFLFEYFSETQRNKGNFPGRFSGRQFSNSRSEMNVSTLELGDSALYLCASSLDGSNQPQHFGDGTRLSIL.

The chain links TRBV19 to TRBJ1-5, with no clear D. V was pared by 5 bases and J by 4 bases, with 18 bases between. The CDR3 length is 16 residues. Germline CDR1 LNHDA, CDR2 SQIVND (reference sequence). CDR3 sequence reads: CASSLQPVSTNQPQHF. CDR3 bases: TGTGCCAGTAGTCTCCAGCCAGTTTCGACTAATCAGCCCCAGCATTTT.

The chain uses TRBV11-2 and TRBJ1-2, with D unresolved. From germline, CDR1 is SGHAT and CDR2 FQNNGV. This CDR3 comprises 13 residues. V was cut by 4 bases and J by 8 bases, with 14 bases left in between. The CDR3 DNA follows: TGTGCCAGCAGCTCCCCACGACGGGGAGGCTACACCTTC. It codes for CASSSPRRGGYTF.

The table lists this clone with a few counts. The genes are TRBV7-9 and TRBJ2-2; D unresolved. This CDR3 region has 12 residues. The V end lost 5 bases, the J end lost 7 bases, and 8 bases lay between the germline ends. Looked up from germline, CDR1 is SEHNR and CDR2 is FQNEAQ (reference sequence). CDR3 loop: CASSPLGGELFF. The CDR3 nucleotides read TGTGCCAGCAGCCCCTTAGGCGGGGAGCTGTTTTTT.

V and J are TRBV7-9 and TRBJ1-2; 9 nucleotides match TRBD1. With V trimmed by 2 bases and J by 4 bases, 5 bases remained unmatched. The CDR3 consists of 15 residues. Germline CDR1 and CDR2: SEHNR and FQNEAQ (reference sequence). The CDR3, as DNA: TGTGCCAGCAGCTTACCCGGGACAGGGAGCTATGGCTACACCTTC. Its protein product is CASSLPGTGSYGYTF. The full variable domain, completed using reference TRBV7-9 and TRBJ1-2, is DTGVSQNPRHKITKRGQNVTFRCDPISEHNRLYWYRQTLGQGPEFLTYFQNEAQLEKSRLLSDRFSAERPKGSFSTLEIQRTEQGDSAMYLCASSLPGTGSYGYTFGSGTRLTVV.

This chain links TRBV6-5 with TRBJ1-3, with TRBD1 as a possible D gene (6 bases). The CDR3 extends over 15 amino acids. The V gene's germline CDR1 is MNHEY and CDR2 SVGAGI. V was pared by 0 bases and J by 9 bases, with 15 bases between. The CDR3 here is CASSYSSGGRATIYF. As DNA, the CDR3 is TGTGCCAGCAGTTACTCGTCGGGGGGGCGGGCCACCATATATTTT.

The J gene is TRBJ2-5, the V gene TRBV15, with D uncertain. Germline V CDR1 and CDR2: LNHNV, YYDKDF (reference sequence). The CDR3 length is 15 residues. Trimming shortened V by 1 base and J by 1 base, and 10 bases separated the two germline ends. The CDR3 region is CATSRGYGPQETQYF. CDR3 coding DNA: TGTGCCACCAGCAGAGGCTACGGACCCCAAGAGACCCAGTACTTC. The full variable domain, its missing parts supplied by reference TRBV15 and TRBJ2-5, is DAMVIQNPRYQVTQFGKPVTLSCSQTLNHNVMYWYQQKSSQAPKLLFHYYDKDFNNEADTPDNFQSRRPNTSFCFLDIRSPGLGDTAMYLCATSRGYGPQETQYFGPGTRLLVL.

The table lists this clone with a few counts. CDR3 sequence (DNA): TGCGCCAGCAGCCAACCTTTCACGGCTAGGGGCACAGATACGCAGTATTTT. This gives the protein CASSQPFTARGTDTQYF. The chain links TRBV4-1 to TRBJ2-3; D is uncertain. There are 17 residues in the CDR3. Trimming cost V 2 bases and J 1 base, with 16 bases left between them. The germline gives CDR1 MGHRA, CDR2 YSYEKL.